The present TCR beta chain was sequenced within a study of T cell repertoires in cytomegalovirus infection. Looking at the study overall: CMV epitopes in the study were HLA-C-restricted (recently identified) and HLA-B-restricted (well studied). Indications came from public TCR beta signatures; they pointed to CMV infection and to a matching HLA type.

Of note for this clonotype: Its target is unknown.

General study findings and limits: What dominated the ex vivo response were HLA-C-restricted CMV-specific TCR beta clonotypes.

One entry per CDR3 protein results from TCRdb running MiXCR on the reads. The table shows approximately 600,000 distinct CDR3 sequences, with about 39% occurring only once. The length of the CDR3 is 13 residues. Trimming left V 10 bases short and J 2 bases short, with 13 bases between. The chain carries TRBV12-3 or TRBV12-4 and TRBJ2-3; D gene unclear. The clonotype was recovered from a human donor in good health (CMV status not recorded). Some clones in this sample may be carry-over from other donors' samples. The source material was cultured PBMCs, sampled from culture after CMV antigen stimulation. CDR3 protein: CATRSPNTDTQYF. The CDR3 nucleotides read TGTGCCACTAGGTCCCCTAACACAGATACGCAGTATTTT.